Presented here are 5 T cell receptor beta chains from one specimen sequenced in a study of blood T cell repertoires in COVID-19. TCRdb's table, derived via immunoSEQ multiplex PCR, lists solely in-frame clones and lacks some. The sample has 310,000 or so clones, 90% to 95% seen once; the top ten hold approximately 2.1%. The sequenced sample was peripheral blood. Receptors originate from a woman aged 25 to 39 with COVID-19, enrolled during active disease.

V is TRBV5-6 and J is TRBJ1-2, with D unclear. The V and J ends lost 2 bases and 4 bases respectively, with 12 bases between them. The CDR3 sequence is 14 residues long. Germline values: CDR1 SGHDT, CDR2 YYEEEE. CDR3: CASSFKTDFYGYTF. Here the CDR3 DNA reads TGTGCCAGCAGCTTTAAAACGGACTTCTATGGCTACACCTTC.

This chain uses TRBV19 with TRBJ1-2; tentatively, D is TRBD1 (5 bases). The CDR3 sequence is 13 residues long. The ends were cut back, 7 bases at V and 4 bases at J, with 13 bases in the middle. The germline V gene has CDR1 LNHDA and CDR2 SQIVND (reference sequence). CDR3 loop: CASMARQPYGYTF. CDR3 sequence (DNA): TGTGCCAGTATGGCCAGACAGCCCTATGGCTACACCTTC.

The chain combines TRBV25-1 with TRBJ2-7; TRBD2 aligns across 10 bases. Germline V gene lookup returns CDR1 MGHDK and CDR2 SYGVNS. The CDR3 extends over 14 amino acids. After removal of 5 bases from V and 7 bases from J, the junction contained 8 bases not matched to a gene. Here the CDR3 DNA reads TGTGCCAGCAGTCGAGCGGGAGGGCCGCGGGAGCAGTACTTC. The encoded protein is CASSRAGGPREQYF.

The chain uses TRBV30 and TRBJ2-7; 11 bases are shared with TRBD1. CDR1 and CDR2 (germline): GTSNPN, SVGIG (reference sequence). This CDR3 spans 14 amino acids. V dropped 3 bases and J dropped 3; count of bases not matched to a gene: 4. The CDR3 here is CAWSLDRGHYEQYF. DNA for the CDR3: TGTGCCTGGAGCCTGGACAGGGGGCACTACGAGCAGTACTTC.

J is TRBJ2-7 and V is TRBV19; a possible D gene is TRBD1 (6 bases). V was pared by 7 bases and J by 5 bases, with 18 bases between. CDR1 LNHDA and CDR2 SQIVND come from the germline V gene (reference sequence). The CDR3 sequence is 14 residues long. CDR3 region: CASTGTIASHEQYF. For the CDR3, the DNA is TGTGCCAGTACGGGGACAATCGCGTCCCACGAGCAGTACTTC.